What follows are 14 T cell receptor beta chains derived from one specimen sequenced in a study of T cell repertoires in cytomegalovirus infection. TCRdb re-derived calls from the reads in MiXCR, one entry per CDR3 protein. This table has about 50,000 distinct CDR3 sequences, around 20% appearing once. These receptors' targets are unknown. The specimen was CD8+ T cells from cultured PBMCs, collected from culture after CMV antigen stimulation. These receptors originate from a human donor in good health (CMV status not recorded). Some clones in this sample may be carry-over from other donors' samples.

This clonotype was picked up a small number of times. The chain combines TRBV2 with TRBJ1-2; D remains ambiguous. This CDR3 contains 17 residues. Germline V gene data show CDR1 as SNHLY and CDR2 as FYNNEI. V was cut by 2 bases and J by 5 bases, with 21 bases left in between. CDR3 bases: TGTGCCAGCAGTGAATCCGTCCAAGGCCCAGGAGGGTATGGCTACACCTTC. Translating gives CASSESVQGPGGYGYTF.

This clonotype was observed at least ten times. The rearrangement joins TRBV7-2 to TRBJ2-1, with 8 bases identical to TRBD1. The CDR3 contains 15 residues. Germline-derived CDR1 and CDR2 are SGHTA and FQGNSA. Trimming at V came to 4 bases and at J to 9 bases, leaving 11 bases not matched to a gene. CDR3 amino acids: CASSSYPRQGFEQFF. The CDR3 DNA follows: TGTGCCAGCAGCTCATATCCCCGACAGGGGTTTGAGCAGTTCTTC.

The chain has TRBV6-5 and TRBJ2-7; the D call may be TRBD1 or TRBD2 (5 bases each). Trimming took 5 bases from V and 2 from J, leaving 13 bases between them. From germline, CDR1 is MNHEY and CDR2 SVGAGI. This CDR3 has 14 amino acids. CDR3 sequence: CASSRDGPPYEQYF. The CDR3 DNA sequence: TGTGCCAGCAGTCGGGACGGCCCCCCCTACGAGCAGTACTTC.

This chain connects TRBV7-8 to TRBJ1-5, with D possibly matching TRBD1 (6 bases). Germline CDR1 and CDR2: SGHVS and FQNEAQ. The CDR3 contains 14 residues. Trimming removed 3 bases from V and 6 bases from J, with 12 bases in between. The CDR3 coding sequence is TGTGCCAGCAGCTTGGCACAGGGCGGTCAGCCCCAGCATTTT. Translated: CASSLAQGGQPQHF. The full variable domain, with the rest looked up from reference TRBV7-8 and TRBJ1-5, is GAGVSQSPRYKVAKRGQDVALRCDPISGHVSLFWYQQALGQGPEFLTYFQNEAQLDKSGLPSDRFFAERPEGSVSTLKIQRTQQEDSAVYLCASSLAQGGQPQHFGDGTRLSIL.

This sequence joins TRBV6-2 or TRBV6-3 and TRBJ2-7; D is undetermined. CDR1 is MNHEY, CDR2 SVGEGT, per germline. Trimming took 2 bases from V and 1 from J, leaving 15 bases between them. This CDR3 has 16 residues. CDR3 sequence reads: CASSYGQSTLSYEQYF. The CDR3 bases are TGTGCCAGCAGTTACGGGCAGTCAACCTTGTCCTACGAGCAGTACTTC.

This chain joins TRBV7-8 and TRBJ1-1; 8 nucleotides align to TRBD1. The CDR3 is 15 residues long. Germline CDR1 SGHVS, CDR2 FQNEAQ. V lost 5 bases, J lost 4 bases, and 9 bases stayed unmatched. DNA of the CDR3: TGTGCCAGCAGCCAAAGGACAGGGACGGTCACTGAAGCTTTCTTT. This gives the protein CASSQRTGTVTEAFF.

This clonotype was detected a few times. V is TRBV3-1 and J is TRBJ2-1, with D possibly TRBD2 on 5 matching bases. Germline V gene data show CDR1 as LGHDT and CDR2 as YNNKEL (reference sequence). This CDR3 has 14 amino acids. V gave up 3 bases and J gave up 4 bases, with 10 bases separating them. The CDR3 spells CASSHVTGYNEQFF. Written as DNA, the CDR3 is TGTGCCAGCAGCCACGTGACGGGATACAATGAGCAGTTCTTC.

The chain uses TRBV6-6 and TRBJ2-5; D is unclear. This CDR3 is built from 12 residues. In germline, CDR1 is MNHNY, CDR2 SVGAGI (reference sequence). Trimming shortened V by 0 bases and J by 6 bases, and 5 bases separated the two germline ends. The CDR3 loop reads CASSYSGKTQYF. CDR3 nucleotide sequence: TGTGCCAGCAGTTACTCAGGGAAGACCCAGTACTTC.

The rearrangement joins TRBV7-9 to TRBJ1-1; D call uncertain. CDR3 length: 12 amino acids. V was trimmed by 2 bases and J by 10 bases, leaving 11 bases between them. Germline lookup yields CDR1 SEHNR and CDR2 FQNEAQ (reference sequence). The CDR3 region is CASSLNSFTAFF. The CDR3 DNA follows: TGTGCCAGCAGCTTAAACAGCTTTACAGCTTTCTTT.

This clonotype was counted a few times. The chain has TRBV12-3 or TRBV12-4 and TRBJ2-4; 9 bases match TRBD1. Unmatched junction bases numbered 7, after V lost 5 bases and J lost 8 bases. The CDR3 is made up of 14 amino acids. The chain's CDR3 is CASSRTGVLHIQYF. The CDR3, as DNA: TGTGCCAGCAGTAGGACAGGGGTGCTACACATTCAGTACTTC.

This clonotype was seen a single time. This chain connects TRBV6-4 to TRBJ2-7; TRBD1 or TRBD2 may be the D gene (6 bases each). Germline CDR1 MRHNA, CDR2 SNTAGT. V was shortened by 4 bases and J by 3 bases, with 28 bases between the two germline ends. CDR3 size: 19 residues. Here the CDR3 DNA reads TGTGCCAGCAGTGCGGGAGTGCTGGATCCGAGACAGGTCATCTACGAGCAGTACTTC. Translating gives CASSAGVLDPRQVIYEQYF.

This clonotype was detected a few times. The CDR3 DNA reads TGTGCCAGCAGTCTAGGTGAAGCTTTCTTT. Translation gives CASSLGEAFF. The chain combines TRBV12-3 or TRBV12-4 with TRBJ1-1; D is uncertain. Trimming took off 5 bases at V and 7 bases at J, with 5 bases between the two ends. The CDR3 spans 10 residues.

The chain combines TRBV4-3 with TRBJ2-7; possibly TRBD1 for D (5 bases). The CDR3 contains 18 residues. Germline V CDR1 and CDR2: LGHNA, YSLEER. V was cut by 0 bases and J by 2 bases, with 20 bases left in between. CDR3 loop: CASSQDLGVASATYEQYF. The DNA for the CDR3 is TGCGCCAGCAGCCAAGATCTAGGGGTGGCGTCAGCCACCTACGAGCAGTACTTC.

The genes are TRBV7-9 and TRBJ2-7; 11 bases line up with TRBD1. Germline V CDR1 and CDR2: SEHNR, FQNEAQ (reference sequence). J lost 2 bases, V lost 5 bases, and 8 bases had no gene match. CDR3 length: 16 residues. The chain's CDR3 is CASSPKGGQGAYEQYF. The CDR3 DNA is TGTGCCAGCAGCCCCAAAGGGGGACAGGGGGCCTACGAGCAGTACTTC.